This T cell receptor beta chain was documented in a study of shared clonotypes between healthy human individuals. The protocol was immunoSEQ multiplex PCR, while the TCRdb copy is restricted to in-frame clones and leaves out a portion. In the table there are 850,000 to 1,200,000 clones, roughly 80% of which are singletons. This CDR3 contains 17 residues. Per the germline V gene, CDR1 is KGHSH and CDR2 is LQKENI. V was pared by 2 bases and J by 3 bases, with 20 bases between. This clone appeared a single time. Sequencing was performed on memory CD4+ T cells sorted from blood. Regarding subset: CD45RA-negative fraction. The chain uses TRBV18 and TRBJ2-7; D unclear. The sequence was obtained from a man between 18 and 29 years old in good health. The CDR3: CASSPIFMGNSRYEQYF. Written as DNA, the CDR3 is TGTGCCAGCTCACCAATTTTCATGGGGAACTCTCGCTACGAGCAGTACTTC.